These 27 T cell receptor beta chains share one sample of origin, sequenced in a study of T cell changes during pregnancy in multiple sclerosis. The table came from immunoSEQ multiplex PCR; TCRdb's copy has only in-frame clones and leaves some out. In the table there are about 92,000 clones, 92% of which are singletons. The source was peripheral blood, collected in the first trimester of pregnancy. These receptors originate from a female donor with multiple sclerosis, enrolled in a pregnancy study.

This chain links TRBV5-1 with TRBJ2-5; 10 bases are a match to TRBD1. The DNA matches TRBJ2-7 better at its end, which makes the J call doubtful. Germline V lookup: CDR1 SGHRS, CDR2 YFSETQ. This CDR3 spans 13 amino acids. CDR3 loop: CASSPDRGYEQYF. CDR3 nucleotides: TGCGCCAGCAGCCCGGACAGGGGGTACGAGCAGTACTTC.

This clone occurred once. The rearrangement uses TRBV11-2 and TRBJ1-2, with D hard to call. The CDR3 totals 13 residues. The V end was cut by 2 bases, the J end by 0 bases, with 4 bases between. Germline CDR1 is SGHAT and CDR2 is FQNNGV. In nucleotides, the CDR3 is TGTGCCAGCAGCTTAAGCACTAACTATGGCTACACCTTC. Translating it yields CASSLSTNYGYTF.

The chain employs TRBV2 and TRBJ1-3, with 7 positions matching TRBD1. V was clipped by 5 bases and J by 4 bases; unmatched bases: 14. The CDR3 totals 17 residues. Germline loops: CDR1 SNHLY, CDR2 FYNNEI. The CDR3 DNA sequence: TGTGCCAGCAGTCCCGCAAGACAGGGCGGTGGGGGAAACACCATATATTTT. Its protein product is CASSPARQGGGGNTIYF.

V is TRBV30 and J is TRBJ1-1; D uncertain. V was pared by 0 bases and J by 1 base, with 9 bases between. Germline values: CDR1 GTSNPN, CDR2 SVGIG (reference sequence). This CDR3 has 14 residues. This CDR3 is CAWSVGLKNTEAFF. The CDR3 nucleotides are TGTGCCTGGAGTGTCGGTCTGAAGAACACTGAAGCTTTCTTT. Full variable domain (outside the CDR3, taken from reference TRBV30 and TRBJ1-1): SQTIHQWPATLVQPVGSPLSLECTVEGTSNPNLYWYRQAAGRGLQLLFYSVGIGQISSEVPQNLSASRPQDRQFILSSKKLLLSDSGFYLCAWSVGLKNTEAFFGQGTRLTVV.

This rearrangement joins TRBV9 to TRBJ1-1; 9 bases align to TRBD1. Germline CDR1 is SGDLS and CDR2 is YYNGEE. The ends lost 4 bases at V and 4 bases at J; junction bases unmatched: 11. The CDR3 contains 16 residues. The CDR3 nucleotides read TGTGCCAGCAGCTCCCGATTGACAGGGGGAAGCACTGAAGCTTTCTTT. Residues: CASSSRLTGGSTEAFF.

The rearrangement links TRBV28 to TRBJ2-7, with 9 nucleotides matching TRBD1. J lost 5 bases, V lost 10 bases, and 12 bases had no gene match. The CDR3 covers 14 residues. Germline V lookup: CDR1 MDHEN, CDR2 SYDVKM. CDR3 residues: CATKPGDRVHEQYF. The CDR3 region has the DNA TGTGCCACCAAACCCGGGGACAGGGTCCACGAGCAGTACTTC. The full variable domain, rest sourced from reference TRBV28 and TRBJ2-7, is DVKVTQSSRYLVKRTGEKVFLECVQDMDHENMFWYRQDPGLGLRLIYFSYDVKMKEKGDIPEGYSVSREKKERFSLILESASTNQTSMYLCATKPGDRVHEQYFGPGTRLTVT.

The V and J genes are TRBV30 and TRBJ1-2, with 9 bases lining up with TRBD1. The CDR3 runs 15 residues. V lost 4 bases and J lost 7; bases outside the gene matches: 13. The germline V gene encodes CDR1 GTSNPN and CDR2 SVGIG (reference sequence). CDR3 sequence: CAWTINPGQGSGYTF. Here the CDR3 DNA reads TGTGCCTGGACTATAAATCCGGGACAGGGCTCTGGCTACACCTTC.

The rearrangement uses TRBV4-1 and TRBJ1-4; possible D gene TRBD1, 5 bases. V lost 4 bases and J 7 bases, leaving 19 bases between the germline ends. This CDR3 has 16 residues. CDR1 and CDR2 from the germline V gene are MGHRA and YSYEKL. CDR3 nucleotides: TGCGCCAGCAGCCTGACGGTTAGGGGTTGGAGTGAAAAACTGTTTTTT. Residues: CASSLTVRGWSEKLFF.

This chain links TRBV6-5 with TRBJ1-2; 7 bases line up with TRBD1. CDR1 MNHEY and CDR2 SVGAGI come from the germline V gene. The V and J ends lost 8 bases and 4 bases, in that order; junction bases with no gene match: 4. This CDR3 is 12 amino acids long. CDR3 nucleotide sequence: TGTGCCAGCCAGGGGGGAAGCTATGGCTACACCTTC. The encoded protein is CASQGGSYGYTF.

This CDR3 reads CASSFRDRRYGYTF. In DNA, the CDR3 is TGTGCCAGCAGCTTCCGGGACAGGCGCTATGGCTACACCTTC. This rearrangement joins TRBV7-2 to TRBJ1-2, with 8 bases that match TRBD1. J gave up 4 bases and V 3 bases, and 4 bases lay outside the gene matches. The CDR3 length is 14 residues. Per germline, CDR1 SGHTA and CDR2 FQGNSA.

The genes are TRBV20-1 and TRBJ2-3; TRBD1 is a possible D gene (5 bases). CDR3 size: 11 residues. V dropped 3 bases and J dropped 5 bases, with 6 bases sitting between them. Looked up from germline, CDR1 is DFQATT and CDR2 is SNEGSKA (reference sequence). The CDR3 spells CSASQGDTQYF. The DNA for the CDR3 is TGCAGTGCTAGCCAGGGAGATACGCAGTATTTT.

The chain employs TRBV6-6 and TRBJ1-2, with TRBD1 matching over 10 bases. Losses at the gene ends were 4 bases for V and 5 bases for J; bases not matched to a gene: 4. CDR1 MNHNY and CDR2 SVGAGI come from the germline V gene (reference sequence). This CDR3 is 14 amino acids long. The CDR3 spells CASSSSDRGYGYTF. For the CDR3, the DNA is TGTGCCAGCAGTTCCTCGGACAGGGGGTATGGCTACACCTTC.

The V call is TRBV11-2, the J call TRBJ1-2, with 9 nucleotides matching TRBD1. Germline CDR1 is SGHAT and CDR2 is FQNNGV. Unmatched junction bases numbered 7, after V lost 3 bases and J lost 5 bases. This CDR3 comprises 15 residues. CDR3 amino acids: CASSFEQGADYGYTF. The CDR3 DNA follows: TGTGCCAGCAGCTTTGAACAGGGGGCGGATTATGGCTACACCTTC.

The chain couples TRBV10-3 to TRBJ2-5, with 9 nucleotides matching TRBD1. The germline V gene has CDR1 ENHRY and CDR2 SYGVKD. The CDR3 covers 11 residues. V shed 9 bases, J shed 4 bases, and the junction held 0 bases outside the gene matches. The CDR3: CAMGQGETQYF. The CDR3 region has the DNA TGTGCCATGGGACAGGGAGAGACCCAGTACTTC.

This sequence joins TRBV27 and TRBJ2-1; TRBD2 matches 14 bases. The junction had 9 bases not matched to a gene; V was cut back by 8 bases and J by 9 bases. The CDR3 consists of 15 residues. Germline CDR1 is MNHEY and CDR2 is SMNVEV (reference sequence). The CDR3 coding sequence is TGTGCCAGCGGCCGACTAGCGGGAGGGCATACTGAGCAGTTCTTC. Its translation: CASGRLAGGHTEQFF.

The chain employs TRBV7-2 and TRBJ2-5; 9 nucleotides match TRBD1. The length of the CDR3 is 15 residues. V lost 2 bases, J lost 2 bases, and 3 bases stayed unmatched. CDR1 SGHTA and CDR2 FQGNSA come from the germline V gene. CDR3 in DNA: TGTGCCAGCAGCTTATTTGGACAGGGGCAAGAGACCCAGTACTTC. Translation: CASSLFGQGQETQYF.

The chain carries TRBV6-1 and TRBJ2-7; TRBD1 matches at 7 bases. The V and J ends lost 5 bases and 2 bases, in that order; junction bases with no gene match: 3. Germline loops: CDR1 MNHNS, CDR2 SASEGT. CDR3 size: 13 residues. As DNA, the CDR3 is TGTGCCAGCAGTACCGGGACAGCCTACGAGCAGTACTTC. It codes for CASSTGTAYEQYF.

The rearrangement uses TRBV4-1 and TRBJ1-1; 9 bases agree with TRBD1. The V gene's germline CDR1 is MGHRA and CDR2 YSYEKL. Trimming at V came to 0 bases and at J to 4 bases, leaving 6 bases not matched to a gene. CDR3 length: 16 amino acids. CDR3: CASSQESGTGSTEAFF. As DNA, the CDR3 is TGCGCCAGCAGCCAAGAGTCAGGGACAGGGAGCACTGAAGCTTTCTTT.

This chain uses TRBV5-1 with TRBJ2-7; D is perhaps TRBD1 (6 bases). The germline V gene has CDR1 SGHRS and CDR2 YFSETQ. CDR3 length equals 14 residues. V was pared by 5 bases and J by 0 bases, with 12 bases between. CDR3 DNA: TGCGCCAGCAGTATTACAGGGAGCTCCTACGAGCAGTACTTC. Amino acid sequence: CASSITGSSYEQYF.

V usage is TRBV7-9 and J usage is TRBJ2-1; 8 bases fit TRBD2. The germline CDR1 and CDR2 sequences are SEHNR and FQNEAQ (reference sequence). With V trimmed by 5 bases and J by 4 bases, 7 bases remained unmatched. The CDR3 has 15 amino acids. The CDR3 DNA reads TGTGCCAGCAGCGATACCCCTAGCGGGTACAATGAGCAGTTCTTC. This translates into CASSDTPSGYNEQFF.

The chain recombines TRBV5-6 with TRBJ2-7; D is possibly TRBD2 (7 bases). The V gene lost 0 bases and the J gene lost 3 bases, with 13 bases spanning the gap. The CDR3 has 15 amino acids. Germline values: CDR1 SGHDT, CDR2 YYEEEE. The CDR3 coding sequence is TGTGCCAGCAGCTTGGGGGGGGCGGGGGACTACGAGCAGTACTTC. It codes for CASSLGGAGDYEQYF. The whole variable domain, remainder taken from reference TRBV5-6 and TRBJ2-7, is DAGVTQSPTHLIKTRGQQVTLRCSPKSGHDTVSWYQQALGQGPQFIFQYYEEEERQRGNFPDRFSGHQFPNYSSELNVNALLLGDSALYLCASSLGGAGDYEQYFGPGTRLTVT.

J is TRBJ2-5 and V is TRBV25-1; 9 bases are shared with TRBD1. The CDR3 has 15 residues. V shed 5 bases, J shed 5 bases, and the junction held 9 bases outside the gene matches. From germline, CDR1 is MGHDK and CDR2 SYGVNS. This CDR3 reads CASSPRDRVGETQYF. The DNA for the CDR3 is TGTGCCAGCAGTCCTCGGGACAGGGTGGGGGAGACCCAGTACTTC.

In DNA, the CDR3 is TGTGCCACCAGCAGAGATCGGGGTCTAGCCGACACCGGGGAGCTGTTTTTT. It codes for CATSRDRGLADTGELFF. V and J are TRBV15 and TRBJ2-2; a weak D match, TRBD2 (5 bases). Germline V gives CDR1 LNHNV, CDR2 YYDKDF (reference sequence). V was shortened by 0 bases and J by 3 bases, with 14 bases between the two germline ends. CDR3 length: 17 residues. Using reference TRBV15 and TRBJ2-2 for the parts outside the CDR3, the full variable domain is DAMVIQNPRYQVTQFGKPVTLSCSQTLNHNVMYWYQQKSSQAPKLLFHYYDKDFNNEADTPDNFQSRRPNTSFCFLDIRSPGLGDTAMYLCATSRDRGLADTGELFFGEGSRLTVL.

The sample holds a few counts of this clone. The genes are TRBV27 and TRBJ1-5, with 9 bases aligning to TRBD1. Trimming took 5 bases from V and 5 from J; bases not matched to a gene: 4. CDR1 MNHEY and CDR2 SMNVEV come from the germline V gene (reference sequence). The CDR3 length is 14 residues. The CDR3 loop is CASSPQGAHQPQHF. DNA for the CDR3: TGTGCCAGCAGTCCACAGGGGGCCCATCAGCCCCAGCATTTT.

J is TRBJ1-2 and V is TRBV5-6, with TRBD1 matching 10 bases. The CDR3 spans 14 residues. The germline V gene has CDR1 SGHDT and CDR2 YYEEEE. The ends lost 6 bases at V and 4 bases at J; junction bases unmatched: 6. The CDR3 protein is CASKRGQGTYGYTF. In DNA, the CDR3 is TGTGCCAGCAAGAGGGGACAGGGGACCTATGGCTACACCTTC.

This chain links TRBV7-3 with TRBJ2-1; 9 bases agree with TRBD2. CDR1 SGHTA and CDR2 FQGTGA come from the germline V gene. Trimming took 1 base from V and 6 from J; bases not matched to a gene: 1. This CDR3 contains 14 residues. The CDR3 reads CASSLKTSGNEQFF. The CDR3 DNA is TGTGCCAGCAGCTTAAAGACTAGCGGCAATGAGCAGTTCTTC.

This sequence joins TRBV5-5 and TRBJ2-1, with 10 bases aligning to TRBD2. The CDR3 length is 14 residues. CDR1 is SGHKS and CDR2 is YYEKEE in the germline V gene (reference sequence). Trimming removed 6 bases from V and 7 bases from J; junction bases left unmatched: 7. The CDR3 is CASTVGLATNEQFF. In DNA, the CDR3 is TGTGCCAGCACTGTGGGACTAGCGACAAATGAGCAGTTCTTC. Looking up the rest from reference TRBV5-5 and TRBJ2-1 gives the full variable domain: DAGVTQSPTHLIKTRGQQVTLRCSPISGHKSVSWYQQVLGQGPQFIFQYYEKEERGRGNFPDRFSARQFPNYSSELNVNALLLGDSALYLCASTVGLATNEQFFGPGTRLTVL.